The 4 T cell receptor beta chains reported below all come from one sample, sequenced in a study of cytomegalovirus exposure and HLA in healthy donors. Primers for the PCR totalled 60 Vbeta and 13 Jbeta. Assay: immunoSEQ multiplex PCR; the TCRdb copy retains only in-frame clones and omits some. The sample has some 110,000 clones, 82% seen once. Sequencing input: PBMCs. These receptors were obtained from a young man in good health and CMV-seropositive.

This chain joins TRBV7-9 and TRBJ1-3, with D perhaps matching TRBD1 (5 bases). In germline, CDR1 is SEHNR, CDR2 FQNEAQ (reference sequence). V was shortened by 1 base and J by 4 bases, with 11 bases between the two germline ends. This CDR3 region has 15 residues. The CDR3 nucleotides read TGTGCCAGCAGCTTAGTTACAGGTTTGGGAAACACCATATATTTT. This encodes CASSLVTGLGNTIYF.

A note on this clone: Other DNA sequences in this sample translate to the same CDR3. This sequence joins TRBV9 and TRBJ2-3; TRBD2 matches at 8 bases. Germline V gene sequence: CDR1 SGDLS, CDR2 YYNGEE. V lost 4 bases to trimming and J lost 4 bases; unmatched junction nucleotides: 11. The CDR3 extends over 16 amino acids. This CDR3 is CASSFGPGLEADTQYF. CDR3 nucleotides: TGTGCCAGCAGCTTTGGACCGGGACTAGAGGCAGATACGCAGTATTTT.

The V call is TRBV6-1, the J call TRBJ1-3, with TRBD1 identical over 7 bases. The V gene's germline CDR1 is MNHNS and CDR2 SASEGT. V was clipped by 11 bases and J by 0 bases; unmatched bases: 7. The length of the CDR3 is 14 residues. CDR3 amino acids: CALDRVPSGNTIYF. CDR3 coding DNA: TGTGCCCTTGACAGGGTCCCCTCTGGAAACACCATATATTTT.

In regard to this clone: Other DNA sequences in the same sample also yield this CDR3. This chain uses TRBV10-3 with TRBJ2-6; no firm D call. V was trimmed by 0 bases and J by 0 bases, leaving 18 bases between them. The CDR3 covers 20 residues. Germline V lookup: CDR1 ENHRY, CDR2 SYGVKD. The CDR3 nucleotides read TGTGCCATCAGTGAGTCGACTCTTTTCGACGTCCGCTCTGGGGCCAACGTCCTGACTTTC. It encodes CAISESTLFDVRSGANVLTF.